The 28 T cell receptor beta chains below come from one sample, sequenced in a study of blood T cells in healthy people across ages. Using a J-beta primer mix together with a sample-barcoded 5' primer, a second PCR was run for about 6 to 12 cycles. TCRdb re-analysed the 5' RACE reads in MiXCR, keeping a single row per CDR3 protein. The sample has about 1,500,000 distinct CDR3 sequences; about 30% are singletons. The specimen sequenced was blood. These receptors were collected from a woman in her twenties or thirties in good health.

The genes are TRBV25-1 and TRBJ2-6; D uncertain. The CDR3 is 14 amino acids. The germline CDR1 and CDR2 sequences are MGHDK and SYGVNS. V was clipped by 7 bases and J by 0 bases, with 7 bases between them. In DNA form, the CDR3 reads TGTGCCAGCAAGGCGGCCTCTGGGGCCAACGTCCTGACTTTC. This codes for CASKAASGANVLTF.

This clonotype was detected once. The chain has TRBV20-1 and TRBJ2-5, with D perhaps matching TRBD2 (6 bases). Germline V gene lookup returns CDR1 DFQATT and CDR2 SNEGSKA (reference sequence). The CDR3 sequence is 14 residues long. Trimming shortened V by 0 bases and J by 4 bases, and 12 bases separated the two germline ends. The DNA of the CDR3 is TGCAGTGCTAGAGATCCCCAGGGACTAGAGACCCAGTACTTC. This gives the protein CSARDPQGLETQYF.

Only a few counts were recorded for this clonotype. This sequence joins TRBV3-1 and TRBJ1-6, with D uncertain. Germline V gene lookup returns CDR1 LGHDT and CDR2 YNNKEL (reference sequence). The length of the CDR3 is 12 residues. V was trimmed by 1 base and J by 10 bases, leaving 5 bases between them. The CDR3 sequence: CASSQGQSPLHF. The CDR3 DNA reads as TGTGCCAGCAGCCAAGGTCAATCACCCCTCCACTTT.

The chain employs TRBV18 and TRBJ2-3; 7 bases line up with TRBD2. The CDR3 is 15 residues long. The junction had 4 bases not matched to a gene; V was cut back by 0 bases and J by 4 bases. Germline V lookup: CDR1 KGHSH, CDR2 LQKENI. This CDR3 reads CASSPPASGSDTQYF. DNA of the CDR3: TGTGCCAGCTCACCACCGGCTAGCGGTTCAGATACGCAGTATTTT. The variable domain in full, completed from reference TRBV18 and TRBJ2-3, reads NAGVMQNPRHLVRRRGQEARLRCSPMKGHSHVYWYRQLPEEGLKFMVYLQKENIIDESGMPKERFSAEFPKEGPSILRIQQVVRGDSAAYFCASSPPASGSDTQYFGPGTRLTVL.

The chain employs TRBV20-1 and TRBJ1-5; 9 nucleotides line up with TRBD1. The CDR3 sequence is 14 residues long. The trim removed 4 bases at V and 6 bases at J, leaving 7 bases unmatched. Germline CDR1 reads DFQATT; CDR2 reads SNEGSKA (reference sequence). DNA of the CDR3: TGCAGTGCTAAAACGGGACAGGGACCTCAGCCCCAGCATTTT. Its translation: CSAKTGQGPQPQHF.

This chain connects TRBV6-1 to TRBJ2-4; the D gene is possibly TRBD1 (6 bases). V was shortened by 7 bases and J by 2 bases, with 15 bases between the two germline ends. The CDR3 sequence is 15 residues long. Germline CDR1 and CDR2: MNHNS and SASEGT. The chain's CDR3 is CASTTGLLTKNIQYF. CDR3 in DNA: TGTGCCAGCACGACAGGCCTGCTAACCAAAAACATTCAGTACTTC.

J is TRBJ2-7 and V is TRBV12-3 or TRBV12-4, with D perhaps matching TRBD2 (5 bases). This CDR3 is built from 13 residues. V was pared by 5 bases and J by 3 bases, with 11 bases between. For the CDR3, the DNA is TGTGCCAGCAGTGGACTCACTGTCTACGAGCAGTACTTC. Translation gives CASSGLTVYEQYF.

CDR3 sequence: CASSPTVSASPLHF. DNA for the CDR3: TGTGCCAGCAGCCCGACAGTCTCCGCTTCACCCCTCCACTTT. This chain uses TRBV14 with TRBJ1-6, with a tentative D call TRBD1 (5 bases). Deletions cut 4 bases from V and 9 bases from J, with 13 bases between. The CDR3 has 14 amino acids. Germline-derived CDR1 and CDR2 are SGHDN and FVKESK. Based on the CDR3 plus reference TRBV14 and TRBJ1-6, the full variable domain is EAGVTQFPSHSVIEKGQTVTLRCDPISGHDNLYWYRRVMGKEIKFLLHFVKESKQDESGMPNNRFLAERTGGTYSTLKVQPAELEDSGVYFCASSPTVSASPLHFGNGTRLTVT.

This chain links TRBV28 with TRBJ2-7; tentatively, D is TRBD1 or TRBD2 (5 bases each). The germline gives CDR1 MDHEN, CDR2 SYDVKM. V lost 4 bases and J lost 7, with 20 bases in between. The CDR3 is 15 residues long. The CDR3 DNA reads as TGTGCCAGCAGTTGCCGGGACCCCGAGGCCAGAGAGCAGTACTTC. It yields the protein CASSCRDPEAREQYF.

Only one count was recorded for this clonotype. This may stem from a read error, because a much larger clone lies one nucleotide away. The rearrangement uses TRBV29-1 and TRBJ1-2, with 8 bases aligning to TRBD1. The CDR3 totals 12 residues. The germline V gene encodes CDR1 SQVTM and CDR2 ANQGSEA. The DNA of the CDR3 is TGCTGCGTTGTCCCAGGGGGCCCTGGCTACACCTTC. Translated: CCVVPGGPGYTF.

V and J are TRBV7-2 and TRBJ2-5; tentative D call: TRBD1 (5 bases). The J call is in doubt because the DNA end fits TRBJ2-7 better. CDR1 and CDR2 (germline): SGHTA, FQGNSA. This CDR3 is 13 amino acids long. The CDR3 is CASSRVRAYEQYF. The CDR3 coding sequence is TGTGCCAGCAGCCGCGTCAGGGCCTACGAGCAGTACTTC.

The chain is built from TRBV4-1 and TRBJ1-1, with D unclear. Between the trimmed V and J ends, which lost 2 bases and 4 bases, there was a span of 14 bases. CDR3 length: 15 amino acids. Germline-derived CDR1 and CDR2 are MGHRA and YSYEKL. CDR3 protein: CASSQSGFGVTEAFF. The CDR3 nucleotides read TGCGCCAGCAGCCAATCTGGCTTCGGTGTCACTGAAGCTTTCTTT.

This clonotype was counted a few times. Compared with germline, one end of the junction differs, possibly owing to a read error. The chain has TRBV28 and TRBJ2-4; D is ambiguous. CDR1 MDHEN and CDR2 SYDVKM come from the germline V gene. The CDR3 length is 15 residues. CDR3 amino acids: CASSLIGMAKNIRYF. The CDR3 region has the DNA TGTGCCAGCAGTTTGATAGGGATGGCCAAAAACATTCGGTACTTC.

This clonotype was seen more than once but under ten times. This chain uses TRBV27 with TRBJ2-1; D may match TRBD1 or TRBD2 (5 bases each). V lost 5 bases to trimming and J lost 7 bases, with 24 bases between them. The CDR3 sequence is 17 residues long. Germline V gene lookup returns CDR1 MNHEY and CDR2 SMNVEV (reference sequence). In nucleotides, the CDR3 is TGTGCCAGCAGTCGAATGCTGCTCCTGGGGACGGCAAATGAGCAGTTCTTC. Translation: CASSRMLLLGTANEQFF.

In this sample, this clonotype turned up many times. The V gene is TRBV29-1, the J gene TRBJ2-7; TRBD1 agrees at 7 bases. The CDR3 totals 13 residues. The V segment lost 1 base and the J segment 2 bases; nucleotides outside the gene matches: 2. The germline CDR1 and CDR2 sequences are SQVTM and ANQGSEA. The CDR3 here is CSVEVQGPYEQYF. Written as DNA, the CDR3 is TGCAGCGTTGAAGTACAGGGGCCCTACGAGCAGTACTTC.

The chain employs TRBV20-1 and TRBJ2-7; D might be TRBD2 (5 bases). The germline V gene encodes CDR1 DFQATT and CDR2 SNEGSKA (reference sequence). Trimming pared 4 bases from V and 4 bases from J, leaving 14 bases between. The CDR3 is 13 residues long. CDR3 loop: CSAKWESLYEQYF. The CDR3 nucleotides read TGCAGTGCTAAGTGGGAGTCTCTGTACGAGCAGTACTTC.

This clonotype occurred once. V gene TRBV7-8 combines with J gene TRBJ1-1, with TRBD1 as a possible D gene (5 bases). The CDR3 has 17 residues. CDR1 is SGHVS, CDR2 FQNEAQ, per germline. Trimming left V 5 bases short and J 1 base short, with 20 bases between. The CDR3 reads CASSLKPRGARNTEAFF. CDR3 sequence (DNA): TGTGCCAGCAGCCTGAAGCCTAGAGGGGCGCGGAACACTGAAGCTTTCTTT. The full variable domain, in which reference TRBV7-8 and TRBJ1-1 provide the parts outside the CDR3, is GAGVSQSPRYKVAKRGQDVALRCDPISGHVSLFWYQQALGQGPEFLTYFQNEAQLDKSGLPSDRFFAERPEGSVSTLKIQRTQQEDSAVYLCASSLKPRGARNTEAFFGQGTRLTVV.

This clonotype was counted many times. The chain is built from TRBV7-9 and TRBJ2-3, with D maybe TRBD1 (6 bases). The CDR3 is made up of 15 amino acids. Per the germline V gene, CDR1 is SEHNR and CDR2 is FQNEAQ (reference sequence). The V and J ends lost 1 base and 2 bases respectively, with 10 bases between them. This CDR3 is CASSLGTATTDTQYF. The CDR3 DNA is TGTGCCAGCAGCTTAGGGACAGCTACCACAGATACGCAGTATTTT.

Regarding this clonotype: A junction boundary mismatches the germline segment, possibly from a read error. CDR3 DNA: TGTGCCAGCAGTTACGCGTATCTAACCTACGATCAGTACTTC. Residues: CASSYAYLTYDQYF. This chain uses TRBV6-2 or TRBV6-3 with TRBJ2-7; D remains ambiguous. The CDR3 has 14 amino acids. Germline assignment: CDR1 MNHEY and CDR2 SVGEGT.

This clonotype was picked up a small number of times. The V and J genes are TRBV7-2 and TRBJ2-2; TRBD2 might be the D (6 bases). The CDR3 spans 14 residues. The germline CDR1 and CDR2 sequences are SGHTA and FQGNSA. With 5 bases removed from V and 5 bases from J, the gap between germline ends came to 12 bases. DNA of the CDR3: TGTGCCAGCAGCCCGGAGGGCGGGACCGGGGAGCTGTTTTTT. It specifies CASSPEGGTGELFF.

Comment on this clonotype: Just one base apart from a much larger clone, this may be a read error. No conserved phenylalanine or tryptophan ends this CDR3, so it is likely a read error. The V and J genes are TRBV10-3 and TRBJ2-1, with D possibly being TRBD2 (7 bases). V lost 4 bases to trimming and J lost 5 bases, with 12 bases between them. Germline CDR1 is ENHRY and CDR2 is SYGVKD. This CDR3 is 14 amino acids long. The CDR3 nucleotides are TGTGCCATCAGTGTCGGGGGGCCAAACAATGAGCAGTTCGTC. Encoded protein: CAISVGGPNNEQFV.

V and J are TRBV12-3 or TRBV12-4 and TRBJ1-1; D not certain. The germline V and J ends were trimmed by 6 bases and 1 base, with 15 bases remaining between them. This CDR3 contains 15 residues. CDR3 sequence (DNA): TGTGCCAGCAGCCCGGACGAGCAGAGGAACACTGAAGCTTTCTTT. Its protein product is CASSPDEQRNTEAFF.

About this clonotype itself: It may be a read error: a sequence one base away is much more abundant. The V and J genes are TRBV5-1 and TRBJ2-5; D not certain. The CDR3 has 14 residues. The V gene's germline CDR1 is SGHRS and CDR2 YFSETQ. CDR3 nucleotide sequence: TGCGCCAGCAGCTCGACTGGGTACCAAGAGACCCAGGACTTC. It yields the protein CASSSTGYQETQDF.

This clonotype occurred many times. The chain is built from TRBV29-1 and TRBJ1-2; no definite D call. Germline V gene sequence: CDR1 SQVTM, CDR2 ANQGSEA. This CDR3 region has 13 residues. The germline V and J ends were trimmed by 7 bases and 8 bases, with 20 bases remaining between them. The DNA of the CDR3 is TGCAGCGGCACGGTCGGGGAGAGTGAGGGCTACACCTTC. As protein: CSGTVGESEGYTF.

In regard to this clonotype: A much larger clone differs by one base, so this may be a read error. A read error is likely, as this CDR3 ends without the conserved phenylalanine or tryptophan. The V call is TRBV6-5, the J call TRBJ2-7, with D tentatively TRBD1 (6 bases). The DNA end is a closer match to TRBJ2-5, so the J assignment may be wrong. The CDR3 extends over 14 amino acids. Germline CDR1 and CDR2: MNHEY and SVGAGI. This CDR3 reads CASSNQGWQETQYI. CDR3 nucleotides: TGTGCCAGCAGTAACCAGGGGTGGCAAGAGACCCAGTACATC.

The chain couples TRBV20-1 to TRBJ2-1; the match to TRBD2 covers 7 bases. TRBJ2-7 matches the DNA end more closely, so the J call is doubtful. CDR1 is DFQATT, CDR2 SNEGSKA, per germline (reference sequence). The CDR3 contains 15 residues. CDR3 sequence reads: CSVRERDSSYNEQYF. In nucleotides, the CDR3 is TGCAGTGTGCGGGAGAGGGACTCCTCCTACAATGAGCAGTACTTC.

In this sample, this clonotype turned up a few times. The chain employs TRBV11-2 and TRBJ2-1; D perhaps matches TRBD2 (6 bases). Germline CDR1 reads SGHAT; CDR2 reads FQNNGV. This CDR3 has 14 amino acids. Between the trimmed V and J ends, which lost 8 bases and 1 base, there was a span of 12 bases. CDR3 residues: CASGGTASYNEQFF. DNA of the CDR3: TGTGCCAGCGGGGGGACGGCTTCCTACAATGAGCAGTTCTTC.

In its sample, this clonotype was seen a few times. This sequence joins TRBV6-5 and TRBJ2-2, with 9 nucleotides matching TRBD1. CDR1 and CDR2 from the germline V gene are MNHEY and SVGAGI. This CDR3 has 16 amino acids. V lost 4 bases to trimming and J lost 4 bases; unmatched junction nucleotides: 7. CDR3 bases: TGTGCCAGCAGTTCAGACAGGGGGATGGTCACCGGGGAGCTGTTTTTT. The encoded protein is CASSSDRGMVTGELFF.